This note documents a single TCR beta chain sequence. Clones were sequenced by immunoSEQ multiplex PCR, and TCRdb holds only the in-frame ones, with some missing. The sample lists fewer than 45,000 clones, about 95% occurring once. This specimen comes from a study of T cells in tuberculosis. CDR3 length: 11 residues. The germline gives CDR1 GTSNPN, CDR2 SVGIG (reference sequence). Sequencing was carried out using PBMCs. V gene TRBV30 combines with J gene TRBJ2-7, with TRBD2 as a possible D gene (6 bases). The sequence was collected from a donor between 10 and 35 years old with latent tuberculosis or without tuberculosis infection. The CDR3 DNA sequence: TGTGCGGGGGGTACATCCTACGAGCAGTACTTC. This encodes CAGGTSYEQYF. The entire variable domain, with the rest obtained from reference TRBV30 and TRBJ2-7, is as follows: SQTIHQWPATLVQPVGSPLSLECTVEGTSNPNLYWYRQAAGRGLQLLFYSVGIGQISSEVPQNLSASRPQDRQFILSSKKLLLSDSGFYLCAGGTSYEQYFGPGTRLTVT.